This passage covers 5 T cell receptor beta chains from one sample sequenced in a study of T cell clonality in common variable immunodeficiency. Method: immunoSEQ multiplex PCR; TCRdb's copy keeps in-frame clones and lacks some. This repertoire holds 50,000 to 65,000 clones, and none appear only once. Sequencing input: peripheral blood mononuclear cells. Source of these receptors: a person aged 18 to 70 in good health.

This clone appeared many times. The CDR3 end falls 3 residues outside the read, so it is completed with the germline J gene. The gene calls are TRBV7-3 and TRBJ2-3, with a weak D call TRBD1 (6 bases). Trimming left V 5 bases short and J 3 bases short, with 18 bases between. CDR1 is SGHTA and CDR2 is FQGTGA in the germline V gene. The CDR3 is made up of 16 amino acids. The sequenced CDR3 bases are TGTGCCAGCAGCCCGTATGGGACACCCCGTACAGATACG. It yields the protein CASSPYGTPRTDT. The CDR3, in full, reads CASSPYGTPRTDTQYF.

The sample holds many counts of this clone. The read stops 3 residues short of the end of the CDR3; the missing end is completed from the germline J gene. This rearrangement joins TRBV5-1 to TRBJ1-2; the D gene is possibly TRBD1 (5 bases). Deletions cut 4 bases from V and 5 bases from J, with 9 bases between. Germline V gene lookup returns CDR1 SGHRS and CDR2 YFSETQ. The length of the CDR3 is 12 residues. CDR3 DNA, as far as it was read: TGCGCCAGCAGCCTAGAGGGGTATGGC. Protein sequence: CASSLEGYG. The whole CDR3 is CASSLEGYGYTF.

This clone was observed at least ten times. The read gets to within 3 residues of the CDR3 end, and the germline J gene fills in the rest. The chain recombines TRBV30 with TRBJ1-2; D may be TRBD1 (6 bases). Per the germline V gene, CDR1 is GTSNPN and CDR2 is SVGIG (reference sequence). The V and J ends lost 1 base and 4 bases respectively, with 10 bases between them. CDR3 length: 13 amino acids. This CDR3 is CAWSADRSYGYTF. The covered CDR3 bases are TGTGCCTGGAGTGCCGACAGGAGCTATGGC.

This clone was counted ten times or more. The read stops 3 residues short of the end of the CDR3; the missing end is completed from the germline J gene. V is TRBV20-1 and J is TRBJ1-4; the match to TRBD1 covers 9 bases. The V gene end was trimmed by 0 bases and the J gene end by 8 bases; junction bases not matched to a gene: 7. The CDR3 covers 15 residues. Germline CDR1 is DFQATT and CDR2 is SNEGSKA (reference sequence). CDR3 residues: CSARDRNRGPEKLFF. The covered CDR3 bases are TGCAGTGCTAGAGATCGTAACAGGGGGCCGGAAAAA.

This clone appeared many times. The CDR3 end lies 3 residues beyond the end of the read and is filled in from the germline J gene. The V and J genes are TRBV7-2 and TRBJ2-7, with D perhaps matching TRBD1 (5 bases). CDR1 and CDR2 (germline): SGHTA, FQGNSA. The CDR3 is made up of 13 amino acids. V was shortened by 1 base and J by 3 bases, with 7 bases between the two germline ends. The CDR3 DNA, read in part, is TGTGCCAGCAGCTTAGGACAGAACTACGAG. Protein: CASSLGQNYE. The whole CDR3 region reads CASSLGQNYEQYF.